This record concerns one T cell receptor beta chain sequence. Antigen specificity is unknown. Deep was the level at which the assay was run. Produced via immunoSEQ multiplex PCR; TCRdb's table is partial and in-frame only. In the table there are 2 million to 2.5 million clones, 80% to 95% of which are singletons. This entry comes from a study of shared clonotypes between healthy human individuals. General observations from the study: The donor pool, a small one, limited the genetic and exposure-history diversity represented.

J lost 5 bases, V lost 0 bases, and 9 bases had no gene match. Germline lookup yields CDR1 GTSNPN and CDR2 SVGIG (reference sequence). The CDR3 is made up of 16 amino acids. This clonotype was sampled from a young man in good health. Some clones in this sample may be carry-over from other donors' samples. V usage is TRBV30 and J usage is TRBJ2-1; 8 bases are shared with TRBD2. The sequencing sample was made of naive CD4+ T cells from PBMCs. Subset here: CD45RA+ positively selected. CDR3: CAWSVEGLGNNNEQFF. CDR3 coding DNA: TGTGCCTGGAGTGTAGAGGGACTAGGGAATAACAATGAGCAGTTCTTC.